Each of the 20 T cell receptor beta chains below was sequenced from the same sample in a study of spatial heterogeneity in lung cancer. Via MiXCR, TCRdb re-called the 5' RACE reads, giving one row per CDR3 protein. This table holds 39,000 or so distinct CDR3 sequences, roughly 8% found once. Specified time point: sample taken at primary tumor resection. The sample here was PBMCs, taken at surgery. All receptors derive from a male donor with early-stage non-small cell lung cancer.

J is TRBJ1-6 and V is TRBV20-1; weak D call: TRBD1 (6 bases). The germline V gene has CDR1 DFQATT and CDR2 SNEGSKA (reference sequence). V was clipped by 3 bases and J by 7 bases, with 10 bases between them. The CDR3 length is 13 residues. The CDR3 loop is CSARGAVNSPLHF. CDR3 nucleotide sequence: TGCAGTGCTAGGGGGGCAGTCAATTCACCCCTCCACTTT.

Points on this clonotype: The conserved phenylalanine or tryptophan is not found at the CDR3 terminus, so this likely reflects a read error. The V call is TRBV6-2 or TRBV6-3, the J call TRBJ1-1; no clear D. The CDR3 extends over 13 amino acids. V lost 5 bases and J 2 bases, leaving 9 bases between the germline ends. Germline CDR1 and CDR2: MNHEY and SVGEGT. CDR3 coding DNA: TGTGCCAGCAGTCCCCGGGGTAACACTGAAGCTTTCCTT. It encodes CASSPRGNTEAFL.

In regard to this clonotype: Given a much more abundant clone one base away, this may be a read error. The rearrangement links TRBV6-2 or TRBV6-3 to TRBJ2-7; a possible D gene is TRBD1 (5 bases). There are 13 residues in the CDR3. CDR1 and CDR2 (germline): MNHEY, SVGEGT. DNA of the CDR3: TGTGTCAGCAGCCTGGACACAGCCTACGAGCAGTACTTC. Its protein product is CVSSLDTAYEQYF.

This clonotype has at least ten counts. The CDR3 region has the DNA TGTGCCATCAGTGACGGGGAAACCGGGACTAGCGGATACAATGAGCAGTTCTTC. Its protein product is CAISDGETGTSGYNEQFF. This sequence joins TRBV10-3 and TRBJ2-1, with 11 bases lining up with TRBD2. CDR1 is ENHRY, CDR2 SYGVKD, per germline. Trimming cost V 3 bases and J 4 bases; bases outside gene matches: 11. The CDR3 spans 18 residues.

This clonotype was counted a few times. The V gene is TRBV5-1, the J gene TRBJ2-1; 12 nucleotides agree with TRBD2. The germline V gene encodes CDR1 SGHRS and CDR2 YFSETQ. Trimming removed 7 bases from V and 4 bases from J; junction bases left unmatched: 3. This CDR3 has 14 amino acids. DNA for the CDR3: TGCGCCAGCCAGACTAGCGGGAGTTACAATGAGCAGTTCTTC. Translation gives CASQTSGSYNEQFF. The variable domain in full, with the rest retrieved from reference TRBV5-1 and TRBJ2-1, is KAGVTQTPRYLIKTRGQQVTLSCSPISGHRSVSWYQQTPGQGLQFLFEYFSETQRNKGNFPGRFSGRQFSNSRSEMNVSTLELGDSALYLCASQTSGSYNEQFFGPGTRLTVL.

The V gene is TRBV6-2 or TRBV6-3, the J gene TRBJ1-2; tentatively, D is TRBD1 (5 bases). The CDR3 extends over 13 amino acids. Germline V gene lookup returns CDR1 MNHEY and CDR2 SVGEGT. With 10 bases removed from V and 4 bases from J, the gap between germline ends came to 16 bases. CDR3 in amino acids: CATNRQNLYGYTF. The CDR3 DNA reads TGTGCCACCAATCGACAGAACCTCTATGGCTACACCTTC.

Details on this clonotype: A read error may explain this, as a much larger clone is one base away. The chain carries TRBV9 and TRBJ2-1; D not resolved. CDR1 SGDLS and CDR2 YYNGEE come from the germline V gene. CDR3 size: 14 residues. The CDR3 DNA reads TGTGCCAGCAGCGTAAGCTCCATCTACAGTGAGCAGTTCTTC. Its protein is CASSVSSIYSEQFF.

This clonotype was recorded at least ten times. V usage is TRBV6-2 or TRBV6-3 and J usage is TRBJ1-5, with D unclear. The CDR3 length is 12 residues. From germline, CDR1 is MNHEY and CDR2 SVGEGT. V lost 0 bases to trimming and J lost 5 bases, with 2 bases between them. This CDR3 reads CASSYSHQPQHF. The CDR3 DNA is TGTGCCAGCAGTTACTCCCATCAGCCCCAGCATTTT.

This clonotype appeared many times. V is TRBV29-1 and J is TRBJ1-2; unclear D gene. The CDR3 contains 13 residues. The germline gives CDR1 SQVTM, CDR2 ANQGSEA. The V end lost 1 base, the J end lost 4 bases, and 10 bases lay between the germline ends. The CDR3 reads CSVEGSLSYGYTF. The CDR3 region has the DNA TGCAGCGTTGAAGGTAGCCTAAGCTATGGCTACACCTTC.

This clonotype showed up many times. The CDR3 loop reads CASSPNGVRQETQYF. Written as DNA, the CDR3 is TGTGCCAGCAGCCCAAACGGAGTGAGGCAAGAGACCCAGTACTTC. The rearrangement joins TRBV11-2 to TRBJ2-5; D is uncertain. V lost 5 bases and J lost 2, with 15 bases in between. Germline V CDR1 and CDR2: SGHAT, FQNNGV. The CDR3 has 15 residues.

This clonotype appeared a few times. The CDR3: CASSLGGPNEKLFF. As DNA, the CDR3 is TGTGCCAGCAGCTTAGGAGGGCCCAATGAAAAACTGTTTTTT. V and J are TRBV7-3 and TRBJ1-4; unclear D gene. In germline, CDR1 is SGHTA, CDR2 FQGTGA. Trimming shortened V by 2 bases and J by 5 bases, and 9 bases separated the two germline ends. The CDR3 totals 14 residues. The variable domain in full, completed from reference TRBV7-3 and TRBJ1-4, reads GAGVSQTPSNKVTEKGKYVELRCDPISGHTALYWYRQSLGQGPEFLIYFQGTGAADDSGLPNDRFFAVRPEGSVSTLKIQRTERGDSAVYLCASSLGGPNEKLFFGSGTQLSVL.

The sample holds many counts of this clonotype. This rearrangement joins TRBV3-1 to TRBJ2-2; 9 bases are a match to TRBD1. This CDR3 region has 15 residues. The germline CDR1 and CDR2 sequences are LGHDT and YNNKEL (reference sequence). V gave up 4 bases and J gave up 5 bases; unmatched junction bases: 5. CDR3 region: CASSPRTGETGELFF. Written as DNA, the CDR3 is TGTGCCAGCAGCCCCCGGACAGGGGAAACCGGGGAGCTGTTTTTT.

This clonotype occurred a few times. The chain employs TRBV9 and TRBJ2-3; TRBD2 might be the D (5 bases). V dropped 3 bases and J dropped 4 bases, with 12 bases sitting between them. The CDR3 extends over 14 amino acids. CDR1 is SGDLS, CDR2 YYNGEE, per germline. The CDR3 DNA is TGTGCCAGCAGCGCCAGCCTGAGGGCAGATACGCAGTATTTT. It translates to CASSASLRADTQYF.

This clonotype was seen repeatedly, ten times or more. V is TRBV29-1 and J is TRBJ2-1; D gene uncertain. Germline V gene sequence: CDR1 SQVTM, CDR2 ANQGSEA. V gave up 4 bases and J gave up 0 bases, with 10 bases separating them. CDR3 length equals 14 residues. The CDR3 nucleotides are TGCAGCGTTGTTTTCTTCTCCTCCTACAATGAGCAGTTCTTC. Its protein product is CSVVFFSSYNEQFF.

The chain carries TRBV5-6 and TRBJ1-2; 9 positions agree with TRBD1. The CDR3 covers 14 residues. Germline trimming cut 4 bases from V and 6 bases from J; bases unmatched to any gene: 7. CDR1 is SGHDT and CDR2 is YYEEEE in the germline V gene. The CDR3 DNA reads TGTGCCAGCAGCGCCGACAGGGGGATTAATGGCTACACCTTC. This sequence encodes CASSADRGINGYTF.

Many counts were recorded for this clonotype. This sequence joins TRBV6-5 and TRBJ1-6; tentative D call: TRBD1 (6 bases). Germline assignment: CDR1 MNHEY and CDR2 SVGAGI. This CDR3 has 16 amino acids. Deletions cut 4 bases from V and 10 bases from J, with 20 bases between. The CDR3 DNA is TGTGCCAGCAGTTCCTTTTCAGGGGAAAGGAGGTCACCCCTCCACTTT. This codes for CASSSFSGERRSPLHF.

The table lists this clonotype with many counts. This chain joins TRBV12-3 or TRBV12-4 and TRBJ2-1; no definite D call. V was clipped by 6 bases and J by 9 bases, with 12 bases between them. The CDR3 extends over 12 amino acids. The CDR3 sequence: CASSPSLTEQFF. The CDR3 nucleotides are TGTGCCAGCAGCCCCTCGTTGACTGAGCAGTTCTTC.

V usage is TRBV3-1 and J usage is TRBJ2-1; the D is unclear. The CDR3 spans 16 residues. The V gene lost 0 bases and the J gene lost 0 bases, with 9 bases spanning the gap. Germline values: CDR1 LGHDT, CDR2 YNNKEL (reference sequence). The CDR3 spells CASSQDGMGSYNEQFF. CDR3 nucleotides: TGTGCCAGCAGCCAAGACGGAATGGGCTCCTACAATGAGCAGTTCTTC.

This clonotype occurred many times. For the CDR3, the DNA is TGTGCCAGCAGTGAATATGGGGCCTACAGGAAGGACTACACCTTC. Translating it yields CASSEYGAYRKDYTF. J is TRBJ1-2 and V is TRBV25-1; a weak D match, TRBD1 (5 bases). Trimming cost V 0 bases and J 10 bases, with 18 bases left between them. The CDR3 runs to 15 residues. Germline V CDR1 and CDR2: MGHDK, SYGVNS.

There are a few counts of this clonotype. This chain uses TRBV20-1 with TRBJ1-5; 8 bases map to TRBD1. Germline V gene data show CDR1 as DFQATT and CDR2 as SNEGSKA (reference sequence). This CDR3 region has 15 residues. After removal of 0 bases from V and 5 bases from J, the junction contained 6 bases not matched to a gene. Here the CDR3 reads CSARDEQGGYQPQHF. For the CDR3, the DNA is TGCAGTGCTAGAGATGAACAGGGGGGTTATCAGCCCCAGCATTTT.